This record concerns one TCR beta chain sequence. One end of the junction does not line up with germline, which may come from a read error. The data were taken from a study of tumor and adjacent non-tumor tissue in lung cancer. The library came from three nested PCR rounds adapted from ARM-PCR protocols. TCRdb reprocessed the multiplex PCR reads with MiXCR, giving one entry per CDR3 protein. The data show tens of thousands of distinct CDR3 sequences, approximately 80% seen once. This sample's RNA came from whole unsorted tissue. This non-tumor lung sample came from over 3 cm beyond the tumor edge. The receptor's source is a man between 60 and 75 years old with non-small cell lung cancer. Source material: distant non-tumor lung tissue.

The CDR3 region is CAISQGIRTWTAYEQYF. DNA for the CDR3: TGCGCCATCAGCCAAGGAATCAGGACATGGACCGCCTACGAGCAGTACTTC. This chain links TRBV4-3 with TRBJ2-7, with TRBD1 as a possible D gene (5 bases). This CDR3 region has 17 residues. Germline assignment: CDR1 LGHNA and CDR2 YSLEER.